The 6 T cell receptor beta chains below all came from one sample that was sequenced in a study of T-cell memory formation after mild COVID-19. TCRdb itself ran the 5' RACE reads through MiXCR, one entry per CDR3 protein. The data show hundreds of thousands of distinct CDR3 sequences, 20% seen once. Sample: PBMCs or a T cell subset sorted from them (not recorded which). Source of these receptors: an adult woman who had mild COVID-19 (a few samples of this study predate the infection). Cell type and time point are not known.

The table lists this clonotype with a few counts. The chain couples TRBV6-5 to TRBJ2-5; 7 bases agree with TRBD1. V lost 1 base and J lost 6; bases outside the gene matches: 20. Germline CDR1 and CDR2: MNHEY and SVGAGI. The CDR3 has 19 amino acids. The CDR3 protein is CASSYFFVREGAMRKTQYF. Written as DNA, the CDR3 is TGTGCCAGCAGTTACTTCTTTGTGAGAGAGGGGGCGATGAGGAAGACCCAGTACTTC.

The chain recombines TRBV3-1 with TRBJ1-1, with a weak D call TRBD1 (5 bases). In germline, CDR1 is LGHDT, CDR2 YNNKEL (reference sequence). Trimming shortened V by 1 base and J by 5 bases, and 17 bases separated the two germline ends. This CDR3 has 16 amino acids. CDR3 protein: CASSQGETVSGTEAFF. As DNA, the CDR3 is TGTGCCAGCAGCCAAGGGGAGACAGTTTCAGGGACTGAAGCTTTCTTT.

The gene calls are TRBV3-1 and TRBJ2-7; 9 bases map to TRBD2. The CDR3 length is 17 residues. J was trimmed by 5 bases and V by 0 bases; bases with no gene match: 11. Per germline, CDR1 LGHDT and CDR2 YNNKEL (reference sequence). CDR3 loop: CASSQDHFASSGNEQYF. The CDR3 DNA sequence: TGTGCCAGCAGCCAAGATCATTTCGCCTCTAGCGGGAACGAGCAGTACTTC.

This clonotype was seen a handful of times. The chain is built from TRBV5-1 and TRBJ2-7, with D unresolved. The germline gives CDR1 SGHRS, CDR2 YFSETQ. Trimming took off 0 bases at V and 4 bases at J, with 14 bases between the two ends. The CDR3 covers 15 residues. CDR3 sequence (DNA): TGCGCCAGCAGCTTGGCTCTGCAGGACCAATACGAGCAGTACTTC. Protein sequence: CASSLALQDQYEQYF.

CDR3 coding DNA: TGTGCCAGCAGCTTCTCGGACGGGGGGCAGGAGACCCAGTACTTC. Translation: CASSFSDGGQETQYF. V and J are TRBV11-2 and TRBJ2-5; perhaps TRBD2 as D (7 bases). The CDR3 is made up of 15 amino acids. Germline values: CDR1 SGHAT, CDR2 FQNNGV. V was trimmed by 3 bases and J by 5 bases, leaving 16 bases between them.

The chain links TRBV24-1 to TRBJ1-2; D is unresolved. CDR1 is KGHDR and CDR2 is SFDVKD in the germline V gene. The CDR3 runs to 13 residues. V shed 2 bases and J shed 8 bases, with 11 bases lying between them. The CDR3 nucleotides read TGTGCCACCAGTGATTCCTCCGGTGGAGGCTACACCTTC. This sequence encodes CATSDSSGGGYTF.